A selection of T cell receptor beta chains follows, all from one sample in a study of radiation and T cells in renal cell carcinoma. Some clones are missing from TCRdb's copy, which holds only in-frame ones; the method was immunoSEQ multiplex PCR. Among under 200,000 clones, less than 90% were seen once, and the ten largest hold approximately 10%. The sample was blood, taken from a patient whose treatment included radiotherapy and nephrectomy. These receptors all stem from a woman in her forties or fifties with renal cell carcinoma. The CDR3 runs from the conserved cysteine through the conserved F or W. Each record gives: V gene, D gene, J gene, clone size, CDR3 DNA, CDR3 protein. D genes are given only for firm matches. The size entry is marked missing in some rows and otherwise reads once, few, many or a size class.

V: TRBV18
D: .
J: TRBJ1-1
size: few
DNA: TGTGCCAGCTCCCCCAGGGAGACGGCTGAAGCTTTCTTT
CDR3: CASSPRETAEAFF

V: TRBV29-1
D: .
J: TRBJ2-3
size: .
DNA: TGCAGCGTTGTTAGCGGAGCAGATACGCAGTATTTT
CDR3: CSVVSGADTQYF

V: TRBV6-1
D: .
J: TRBJ2-1
size: once
DNA: TGTGCCAGCAGTGAATCGGCGCAGTACAATGAGCAGTTCTTC
CDR3: CASSESAQYNEQFF

V: TRBV7-2
D: .
J: TRBJ2-5
size: .
DNA: TGTGCCAGCAGCTCGACACAGTTGGAGACCCAGTACTTC
CDR3: CASSSTQLETQYF

V: TRBV5-6
D: .
J: TRBJ1-4
size: .
DNA: TGTGCCAGCAGCTTGGGGCCGGGAGGGGGTGAAAAACTGTTTTTT
CDR3: CASSLGPGGGEKLFF

V: TRBV10-3
D: TRBD1
J: TRBJ2-3
size: .
DNA: TGTGCCATCAGCCCGGGACAGGTGACAGATACGCAGTATTTT
CDR3: CAISPGQVTDTQYF

V: TRBV5-1
D: .
J: TRBJ2-2
size: .
DNA: TGCGCCAGCAGCCAACGCGTCGCCATGAACACCGGGGAGCTGTTTTTT
CDR3: CASSQRVAMNTGELFF

V: TRBV6-1
D: .
J: TRBJ2-7
size: .
DNA: TGTGCCAGCAGTGTTCCGGCTGGGGGTGGGGGCTCCTACGAGCAGTACTTC
CDR3: CASSVPAGGGGSYEQYF

V: TRBV4-3
D: TRBD2
J: TRBJ2-3
size: .
DNA: TGCGCCAGCAGCCAAGATCTGAGACTAGCGGGGGGGCGGGCAGATACGCAGTATTTT
CDR3: CASSQDLRLAGGRADTQYF

V: TRBV9
D: TRBD2
J: TRBJ2-7
size: .
DNA: TGTGCCAGCAGCGCCTCCGGTCTAGCGGGGATCAACGAGCAGTACTTC
CDR3: CASSASGLAGINEQYF

V: TRBV5-1
D: .
J: TRBJ2-1
size: .
DNA: TGCGCCAGCAGCCCGGAGGGTGAGCAGTTCTTC
CDR3: CASSPEGEQFF

V: TRBV7-2
D: .
J: TRBJ2-7
size: .
DNA: TGTGCCAGCAGCTTACCGGGACGTAGCTCCTACGAGCAGTACTTC
CDR3: CASSLPGRSSYEQYF

V: TRBV2
D: .
J: TRBJ2-1
size: few
DNA: TGTGCCAGCCACCTTACAGAAAACAATGAGCAGTTCTTC
CDR3: CASHLTENNEQFF

V: TRBV7-2
D: TRBD1
J: TRBJ2-1
size: .
DNA: TGTGCCAGCAGACCTCGACAGGGGCAAGCTGGAGCGTCAAATGAGCAGTTCTTC
CDR3: CASRPRQGQAGASNEQFF

V: TRBV7-9
D: TRBD2
J: TRBJ2-1
size: .
DNA: TGTGCCAGCAGGCCCGGGGGACTAGCGGGGCCCCCCCTCGGCAATGAGCAGTTCTTC
CDR3: CASRPGGLAGPPLGNEQFF

V: TRBV7-8
D: .
J: TRBJ1-1
size: .
DNA: TGTGCCAGCAGCTTAGAGAGTAGCACTGAAGCTTTCTTT
CDR3: CASSLESSTEAFF

V: TRBV7-2
D: TRBD1
J: TRBJ1-5
size: .
DNA: TGTGCCAGCAGCCCGAGGACAGGGCGGTTCAATCAGCCCCAGCATTTT
CDR3: CASSPRTGRFNQPQHF

V: TRBV7-2
D: .
J: TRBJ2-1
size: .
DNA: TGTGCCAGCAGCTTAGATAACAATGAGCAGTTCTTC
CDR3: CASSLDNNEQFF

V: TRBV6-5
D: .
J: TRBJ1-2
size: .
DNA: TGTGCCAGCAGTTACAGCCATAACTATGGCTACACCTTC
CDR3: CASSYSHNYGYTF

V: TRBV6-1
D: .
J: TRBJ1-5
size: once
DNA: TGTGCCAGCAGGTGGGAGTATAGCAATCAGCCCCAGCATTTT
CDR3: CASRWEYSNQPQHF

V: TRBV5-1
D: .
J: TRBJ1-3
size: .
DNA: TGCGCCAGCAGTGAGGGGGGCGCGGGAAACACCATATATTTT
CDR3: CASSEGGAGNTIYF

V: TRBV19
D: .
J: TRBJ1-2
size: .
DNA: TGTGCCAGTAGTATATCAGGGGCTGGGGCTAACTATGGCTACACCTTC
CDR3: CASSISGAGANYGYTF

V: TRBV7-9
D: TRBD1
J: TRBJ1-2
size: .
DNA: TGTGCCAGCAGCCAAGGACAGGGTGGCTACACCTTC
CDR3: CASSQGQGGYTF

V: TRBV6-6
D: .
J: TRBJ1-2
size: .
DNA: TGTGCCAGCAGTTCATCCGACAGCTACTATGGCTACACCTTC
CDR3: CASSSSDSYYGYTF

V: TRBV6-1
D: TRBD2
J: TRBJ2-7
size: .
DNA: TGTGCCAGCAGTCAGGGACTAGTGGGATCCTACGAGCAGTACTTC
CDR3: CASSQGLVGSYEQYF

V: TRBV18
D: .
J: TRBJ1-1
size: .
DNA: TGTGCCAGCTCACCACAGCGAACTGAAGCTTTCTTT
CDR3: CASSPQRTEAFF

V: TRBV7-8
D: TRBD1
J: TRBJ1-5
size: .
DNA: TGTGCCAGCAGCTTAGTGGGTGGGACAGGGGAACAGCCCCAGCATTTT
CDR3: CASSLVGGTGEQPQHF

V: TRBV6-5
D: .
J: TRBJ1-1
size: .
DNA: TGTGCCAGCAGTTACGAGGTTTTAGGACCTTCTGAAGCTTTCTTT
CDR3: CASSYEVLGPSEAFF

V: TRBV4-3
D: .
J: TRBJ2-6
size: .
DNA: TGCGCCAGCAGCCCGACAGTAATTTATGGCTCTGGGGCCAACGTCCTGACTTTC
CDR3: CASSPTVIYGSGANVLTF

V: TRBV14
D: .
J: TRBJ1-1
size: .
DNA: TGTGCCAGCAGCCAAGATTACGGGGGGCCTGAAGCTTTCTTT
CDR3: CASSQDYGGPEAFF

V: TRBV5-1
D: .
J: TRBJ2-3
size: once
DNA: TGCGCCAGCAGCTACGGAGTCCCCACAGATACGCAGTATTTT
CDR3: CASSYGVPTDTQYF

V: TRBV6-7
D: TRBD2
J: TRBJ2-1
size: .
DNA: TGTGCCCCACGGCGGGGGGGCAGGAATGAGCAGTTCTTC
CDR3: CAPRRGGRNEQFF

V: TRBV13
D: TRBD1
J: TRBJ1-1
size: .
DNA: TGTGCCAGCAGCGTACGGGACAGAAGACCCGCTGAAGCTTTCTTT
CDR3: CASSVRDRRPAEAFF

V: TRBV7-2
D: TRBD2
J: TRBJ2-5
size: once
DNA: TGTGCCAGCAGCTTAGTTAGCCAGCGGGGGGGCCGAGAGACCCAGTACTTC
CDR3: CASSLVSQRGGRETQYF

V: TRBV7-9
D: TRBD2
J: TRBJ2-5
size: .
DNA: TGTGCCAGCAGCTGGGGACTAGCGGGGGAAGAGACCCAGTACTTC
CDR3: CASSWGLAGEETQYF

V: TRBV5-8
D: .
J: TRBJ1-1
size: .
DNA: TGTGCCAGCAGCTTGGAGGGGGGGCTGGGAACTGAAGCTTTCTTT
CDR3: CASSLEGGLGTEAFF

V: TRBV11-2
D: .
J: TRBJ2-5
size: .
DNA: TGTGCCAGCAGCTTACCCCGGGGCCACCAAGAGACCCAGTACTTC
CDR3: CASSLPRGHQETQYF

V: TRBV19
D: .
J: TRBJ1-2
size: .
DNA: TGTGCCAGTCAAATAAATGATGGCTACACCTTC
CDR3: CASQINDGYTF

V: TRBV19
D: TRBD1
J: TRBJ2-7
size: .
DNA: TGTGCCAGCAGCCGGGACAGGGAGGCCAAGCAGTACTTC
CDR3: CASSRDREAKQYF

V: TRBV19
D: .
J: TRBJ1-3
size: .
DNA: TGTGCCAGTAGTCCAACAGGGCGGGCAGCTGGAAACACCATATATTTT
CDR3: CASSPTGRAAGNTIYF

V: TRBV7-3
D: .
J: TRBJ1-2
size: .
DNA: TGTGCCAGCAGCTCCGACAACTTAGACAATTATGGCTACACCTTC
CDR3: CASSSDNLDNYGYTF

V: TRBV10-3
D: .
J: TRBJ1-5
size: .
DNA: TGTGCCATCAGTGAGTCAGGAAGCAATCAGCCCCAGCATTTT
CDR3: CAISESGSNQPQHF

V: TRBV11-2
D: .
J: TRBJ2-7
size: .
DNA: TGTGCCAGCAGCCACCCCCGGTTCGGGCAGTACTTC
CDR3: CASSHPRFGQYF

V: TRBV29-1
D: .
J: TRBJ2-3
size: .
DNA: TGCAGCGCCCTGAAAGTATGGACTAGCACAGATACGCAGTATTTT
CDR3: CSALKVWTSTDTQYF

V: TRBV14
D: .
J: TRBJ2-2
size: .
DNA: TGTGCCAGCAGCCACTCCGGGACGGCGAACACCGGGGAGCTGTTTTTT
CDR3: CASSHSGTANTGELFF

V: TRBV29-1
D: .
J: TRBJ2-3
size: once
DNA: TGCAGCGTTGAGATGAGCGGGAGCACAGATACGCAGTATTTT
CDR3: CSVEMSGSTDTQYF

V: TRBV6-1
D: TRBD1
J: TRBJ1-2
size: .
DNA: TGTGCCAGCAGTCCTCGACAGGGCGGGAACTATGGCTACACCTTC
CDR3: CASSPRQGGNYGYTF

V: TRBV18
D: .
J: TRBJ2-6
size: .
DNA: TGTGCCAGCTCACTCTTCGGGCAGAGCTCTGGGGCCAACGTCCTGACTTTC
CDR3: CASSLFGQSSGANVLTF

V: TRBV18
D: .
J: TRBJ2-3
size: .
DNA: TGTGCCAGCTCACCACCAACAGTAATAGTGAATACGCAGTATTTT
CDR3: CASSPPTVIVNTQYF

V: TRBV5-4
D: .
J: TRBJ2-3
size: .
DNA: TGTGCCAGCAGCTTGGGACTCAGCACAGATACGCAGTATTTT
CDR3: CASSLGLSTDTQYF

V: TRBV7-9
D: .
J: TRBJ2-7
size: few
DNA: TGTGCCAGCAGCTCTCAACTGGGCCTTGGGGAAAGCGAGCAGTACTTC
CDR3: CASSSQLGLGESEQYF

V: TRBV19
D: .
J: TRBJ2-3
size: .
DNA: TGTGCCAGTAGAGAGGGGCGGATCGGCACAGATACGCAGTATTTT
CDR3: CASREGRIGTDTQYF

V: TRBV2
D: .
J: TRBJ2-7
size: .
DNA: TGTGCCAGCAGTGATGGGTCCTACGAGCAGTACTTC
CDR3: CASSDGSYEQYF

V: TRBV1
D: .
J: TRBJ2-5
size: few
DNA: TGCACCAGCAGCCAAGATAGGACTAGCGGGGCCCTCCAAGAGACCCAGTACTTC
CDR3: CTSSQDRTSGALQETQYF